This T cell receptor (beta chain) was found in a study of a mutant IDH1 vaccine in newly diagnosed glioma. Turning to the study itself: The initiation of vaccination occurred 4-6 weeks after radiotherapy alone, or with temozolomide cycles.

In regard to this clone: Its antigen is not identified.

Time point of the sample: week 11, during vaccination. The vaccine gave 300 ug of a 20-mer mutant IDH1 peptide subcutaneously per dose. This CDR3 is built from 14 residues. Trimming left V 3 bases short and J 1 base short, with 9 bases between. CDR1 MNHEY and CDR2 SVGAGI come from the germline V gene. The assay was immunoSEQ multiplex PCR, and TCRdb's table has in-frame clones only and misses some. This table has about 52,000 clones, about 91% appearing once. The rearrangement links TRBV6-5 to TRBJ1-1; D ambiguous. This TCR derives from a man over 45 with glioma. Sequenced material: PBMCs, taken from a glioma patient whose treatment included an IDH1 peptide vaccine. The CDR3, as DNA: TGTGCCAGCAGTTATGGTCAGGAGAACACTGAAGCTTTCTTT. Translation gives CASSYGQENTEAFF.